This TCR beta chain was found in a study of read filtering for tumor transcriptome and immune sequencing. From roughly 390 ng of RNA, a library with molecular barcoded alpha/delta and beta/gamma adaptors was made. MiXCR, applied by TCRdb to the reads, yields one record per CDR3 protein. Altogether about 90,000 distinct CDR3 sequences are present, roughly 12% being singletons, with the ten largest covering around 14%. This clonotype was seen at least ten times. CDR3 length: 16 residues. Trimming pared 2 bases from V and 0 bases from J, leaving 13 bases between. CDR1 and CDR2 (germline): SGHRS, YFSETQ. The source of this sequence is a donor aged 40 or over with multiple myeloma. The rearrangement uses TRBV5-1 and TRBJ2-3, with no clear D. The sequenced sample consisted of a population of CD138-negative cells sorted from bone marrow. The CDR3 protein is CASSLFPGASTDTQYF. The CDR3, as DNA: TGCGCCAGCAGCTTATTTCCCGGAGCTAGCACAGATACGCAGTATTTT.